These T cell receptor beta chains were read from a single sample in a study of shared clonotypes between healthy human individuals. The repertoire was sequenced with immunoSEQ multiplex PCR; TCRdb's copy has only in-frame clones and lacks some. The profile shows about 2.2 million clones, 90% to 95% of them singletons. Material for sequencing was naive CD8+ T cells from PBMCs. The receptors originated from a man aged 18-30 years in good health. Some clones in this sample may be carry-over from other donors' samples. The CDR3 runs from the conserved cysteine through the conserved F or W. D genes are given only for firm matches. Not every row has a clone size; where given, it reads once, few, many or a size class.

v_call	clone_size	d_call	cdr3_length	j_call	cdr3_nt	cdr3_aa
TRBV15	NA	NA	17	TRBJ2-7	TGTGCCACCAGCAGAGATCCCCCCGGCGGGGAGTCCTACGAGCAGTACTTC	CATSRDPPGGESYEQYF
TRBV19	NA	TRBD2	15	TRBJ2-7	TGTGCCAGTAGTATTTCTAGCGGGAGTTTTGACGAGCAGTACTTC	CASSISSGSFDEQYF
TRBV29-1	NA	NA	15	TRBJ2-7	TGCAGCGTAGCCTTTAGAGTTCTTTTCTCCTACGAGCAGTACTTC	CSVAFRVLFSYEQYF
TRBV10-1	NA	NA	14	TRBJ2-2	TGCGCCAGCAGTCCAGGGGTTCGAACCGGGGAGCTGTTTTTT	CASSPGVRTGELFF
TRBV16	NA	NA	11	TRBJ1-2	TGTGCCAGCGTTACTAACTATGGCTACACCTTC	CASVTNYGYTF
TRBV4-3	NA	TRBD1	17	TRBJ2-1	TGCGCCAGCAGCCAAGAGTTAGGGACAGCCCCGGACAATGAGCAGTTCTTC	CASSQELGTAPDNEQFF
TRBV9	NA	TRBD2	16	TRBJ2-7	TGTGCCAGCAGCCCGGGCGGGGGGGGTATCGCCTACGAGCAGTACTTC	CASSPGGGGIAYEQYF
TRBV11-2	NA	NA	15	TRBJ2-1	TGTGCCAGCAGCTTAGGGTTGCGGGCTTACAATGAGCAGTTCTTC	CASSLGLRAYNEQFF
TRBV7-9	NA	NA	15	TRBJ1-2	TGCGCCAGCAGCTTAGTTGAGCTGGGAAACTATGGCTACACCTTC	CASSLVELGNYGYTF
TRBV4-3	NA	NA	17	TRBJ2-4	TGCGCCAGCAGCCAAGATCCGTTGCGGCGGACGAGGGACATTCAGTACTTC	CASSQDPLRRTRDIQYF
TRBV7-9	NA	NA	16	TRBJ2-3	TGTGCCAGCAGCTTCGAGACTAGACCTTATTCAGATACGCAGTATTTT	CASSFETRPYSDTQYF
TRBV29-1	NA	NA	15	TRBJ1-2	TGCAGCTCCAGACCATTGGGGGCAACTAACTATGGCTACACCTTC	CSSRPLGATNYGYTF
TRBV13	NA	NA	13	TRBJ1-2	TGTGCCAGCAGCTTAGTCGTCGGTAATGGCTACACCTTC	CASSLVVGNGYTF
TRBV6-5	NA	NA	14	TRBJ2-7	TGTGCCAGCAGCCCCTCCCCGACAGGCTACGAGCAGTACTTC	CASSPSPTGYEQYF
TRBV28	NA	NA	16	TRBJ1-5	TGTGCCAGCACCACCCCAGCGGGGAAGGGCAATCAGCCCCAGCATTTT	CASTTPAGKGNQPQHF
TRBV28	NA	TRBD1	18	TRBJ2-6	TGTGCCAGCAGAGAGACAGGGGAGTACGTCTCTGGGGCCAACGTCCTGACTTTC	CASRETGEYVSGANVLTF
TRBV11-2	NA	NA	15	TRBJ1-4	TGTGCCAGCAGCGAAACCAATCCAACTAATGAAAAACTGTTTTTT	CASSETNPTNEKLFF
TRBV7-2	NA	NA	17	TRBJ2-1	TGTGCCAGCAGCTACATGGGGGGACCTAGCTCCTACAATGAGCAGTTCTTC	CASSYMGGPSSYNEQFF
TRBV9	NA	TRBD1	16	TRBJ1-2	TGTGCCAGCAGCGCCAGCTTATCGACAGGGAGCTATGGCTACACCTTC	CASSASLSTGSYGYTF
TRBV5-1	NA	NA	13	TRBJ1-1	TGCGCCAGCAGCTTGCCACGGTCCACTGAAGCTTTCTTT	CASSLPRSTEAFF
TRBV7-3	NA	NA	13	TRBJ2-1	TGTGCCAGCAGCTCCCCCCCTTCCCATGAGCAGTTCTTC	CASSSPPSHEQFF
TRBV9	NA	NA	14	TRBJ2-3	TGTGCCAGCGGGTGGGGAACTAGTACAGATACGCAGTATTTT	CASGWGTSTDTQYF
TRBV4-2	NA	NA	13	TRBJ2-5	TGTGCCAGCAGCGGGGGGAGCTGGGAGACCCAGTACTTC	CASSGGSWETQYF
TRBV11-2	NA	NA	14	TRBJ2-1	TGTGCCAGCAGCTTAGAAGACAGTTACAATGAGCAGTTCTTC	CASSLEDSYNEQFF
TRBV28	few	NA	12	TRBJ2-7	TGTGCCAGCAGTTTAAGTCCTTCCCAGCAGTACTTC	CASSLSPSQQYF
TRBV13	NA	NA	14	TRBJ1-5	TGTGCCAGCAGCCCCGGCGGAGGGAGTCAGCCCCAGCATTTT	CASSPGGGSQPQHF
TRBV9	once	NA	18	TRBJ2-1	TGTGCCAGCAGCCACAAGGTCCGGATTTTCATATGTATCAATGAGCAGTTCTTC	CASSHKVRIFICINEQFF
TRBV11-2	NA	TRBD1	17	TRBJ2-1	TGTGCCAGCAGCTTCCCCGGGACAGGGGGTCCGTACAATGAGCAGTTCTTC	CASSFPGTGGPYNEQFF
TRBV18	NA	NA	18	TRBJ2-3	TGTGCCAGCTCACTGTCCCAGGGACGGCCTTGGAGCACAGATACGCAGTATTTT	CASSLSQGRPWSTDTQYF
TRBV7-8	NA	TRBD2	17	TRBJ2-7	TGTGCCAGCAGCTTAGCACGCCTAGCGGGAGCGAACTACGAGCAGTACTTC	CASSLARLAGANYEQYF
TRBV7-6	NA	TRBD2	17	TRBJ2-2	TGTGCCAGCAGCGTCACTAGCGGGAGGGCCCCAACCGGGGAGCTGTTTTTT	CASSVTSGRAPTGELFF
TRBV5-6	NA	NA	11	TRBJ2-3	TGTGCCAGCAGCCAAACAGATACGCAGTATTTT	CASSQTDTQYF
TRBV7-9	few	NA	14	TRBJ2-3	TGTGCCAGCAGCTTAGACAGGAGCACAGATACGCAGTATTTT	CASSLDRSTDTQYF
TRBV28	once	NA	14	TRBJ2-7	TGTGCCAGCAGTTTCGAGCTTGAAACCTACGAGCAGTACTTC	CASSFELETYEQYF
TRBV19	NA	TRBD2	14	TRBJ2-1	TGTGCCAGTATGCTAGCGGGAGGGCCTCTAGGGCAGTTCTTC	CASMLAGGPLGQFF
TRBV7-6	NA	NA	16	TRBJ2-1	TGTGCCAGCAGCTTAGTGGAGGGGCTTATTCACAATGAGCAGTTCTTC	CASSLVEGLIHNEQFF
TRBV5-1	NA	TRBD1	16	TRBJ1-2	TGCGCCAGCAGCTCCTGGACAGGGCATTCTAACTATGGCTACACCTTC	CASSSWTGHSNYGYTF
TRBV4-1	NA	NA	13	TRBJ2-3	TGCGCCAGCAGACTAGATCAGACAGATACGCAGTATTTT	CASRLDQTDTQYF
TRBV28	NA	NA	12	TRBJ2-1	TGTGCCAGCAGTATTTGGAACAATGAGCAGTTCTTC	CASSIWNNEQFF
TRBV30	NA	NA	12	TRBJ1-2	TGTGCCTGGAGTGTTGAGCCCCAGCGGTACACCTTC	CAWSVEPQRYTF
TRBV2	NA	TRBD2	17	TRBJ2-3	TGTGCCAGCAGTAACATCTCCACTAGCGGGAGGGCAGATACGCAGTATTTT	CASSNISTSGRADTQYF
TRBV9	NA	NA	15	TRBJ2-7	TGTGCCAGCAGCCCCGACCCAGGGAGCCGTGGCGAGCAGTACTTC	CASSPDPGSRGEQYF
TRBV4-1	NA	NA	17	TRBJ2-3	TGCGCCAGCAGCCAAGAAGGTATCGGGCCCAGCACAGATACGCAGTATTTT	CASSQEGIGPSTDTQYF
TRBV5-4	NA	TRBD2	16	TRBJ2-3	TGTGCCAGCAGCTTGCCGGGACTAGCGGGCACAGATACGCAGTATTTT	CASSLPGLAGTDTQYF
TRBV15	NA	NA	18	TRBJ2-3	TGTGCCACCAGCAGAGATCGTCGGTTACTCTTCGCGGAAGATACGCAGTATTTT	CATSRDRRLLFAEDTQYF
TRBV7-9	NA	NA	14	TRBJ1-1	TGTGCCAGCAGCTTAGTCGCCATGAACACTGAAGCTTTCTTT	CASSLVAMNTEAFF
TRBV9	NA	NA	14	TRBJ2-1	TGTGCCAGCAGCCCGCCCCCGAGGGAGGCCAGGCTGTTCTTC	CASSPPPREARLFF
TRBV11-2	NA	NA	14	TRBJ1-1	TGTGCCAGCAGCTTAGGGCCCGGGGCGGCTGAAGCTTTCTTT	CASSLGPGAAEAFF
TRBV6-6	NA	NA	14	TRBJ1-1	TGTGCCAGCAGTTTCCGGACAGTGAACACTGAAGCTTTCTTT	CASSFRTVNTEAFF
TRBV9	once	NA	16	TRBJ1-3	TGTGCCAGCAGCCCAGAATACAGGGAACTTGGAAACACCATATATTTT	CASSPEYRELGNTIYF